This T cell receptor beta chain was recorded in a study of T cell responses to AZD1222 COVID-19 vaccine. General observations from the study: Once two AZD1222 doses were given, Spike-specific TCR breadth and depth went up. Clonal diversity was possibly underestimated; the donors were predominantly white British and more often female. Spike as a whole was targeted by vaccine-associated CD4 TCRs, dominant at 160-218 and 743-854.

This clone came up once. No antigen is known for it. Sequencing used immunoSEQ multiplex PCR; TCRdb keeps in-frame clones, though not all of them. This sample has more than 85,000 clones; around 84% occur once, and the top ten carry around 14%. Trimming removed 1 base at V and 4 bases at J, with 10 bases between. The germline V gene encodes CDR1 SEHNR and CDR2 FQNEAQ (reference sequence). The CDR3 consists of 14 residues. The receptor was derived from an adult who received the AZD1222 COVID-19 vaccine. The source was peripheral blood, collected 28 days after the second AZD1222 dose. The rearrangement links TRBV7-9 to TRBJ2-5, with D perhaps TRBD1 (6 bases). The CDR3 coding sequence is TGTGCCAGCAGCTTAGATTGGGGGCGAGAGACCCAGTACTTC. It codes for CASSLDWGRETQYF.